The 26 T cell receptor beta chains below were found in one sample sequenced in a study of blood T cell repertoires in COVID-19. Generated by immunoSEQ multiplex PCR, the TCRdb table keeps only in-frame clones and is missing some. This sample yields 300,000 to 350,000 clones, of which 75% to 90% are seen a single time; about 2% belongs to the top ten. Sequences were obtained from peripheral blood. These receptors originate from a man aged 18 to 29 with active or convalescent COVID-19.

This clone was counted a few times. This chain links TRBV2 with TRBJ2-1; 10 bases agree with TRBD2. Trimming removed 7 bases from V and 10 bases from J; junction bases left unmatched: 7. The CDR3 extends over 13 amino acids. Per the germline V gene, CDR1 is SNHLY and CDR2 is FYNNEI. The CDR3 region is CASMTSSGREQFF. CDR3 coding DNA: TGTGCCAGCATGACCTCTAGCGGGAGAGAGCAGTTCTTC.

This clone has a single count. The chain has TRBV13 and TRBJ2-2, with D possibly matching TRBD1 (6 bases). Trimming took 5 bases from V and 5 from J, leaving 12 bases between them. Per germline, CDR1 PRHDT and CDR2 FYEKMQ (reference sequence). This CDR3 has 14 residues. Here the CDR3 DNA reads TGTGCCAGCAGCAGAGGCAGGGGTACCGGGGAGCTGTTTTTT. Translated, it gives CASSRGRGTGELFF.

V gene TRBV10-2 combines with J gene TRBJ1-1; D might be TRBD1 (5 bases). Trimming left V 4 bases short and J 0 bases short, with 6 bases between. This CDR3 comprises 13 residues. Looked up from germline, CDR1 is WSHSY and CDR2 is SAAADI. CDR3 sequence reads: CASSGQLNTEAFF. CDR3 in DNA: TGCGCCAGCAGTGGACAGCTGAACACTGAAGCTTTCTTT.

This chain links TRBV7-9 with TRBJ1-2, with a tentative D call TRBD1 (6 bases). Germline-derived CDR1 and CDR2 are SEHNR and FQNEAQ (reference sequence). The length of the CDR3 is 14 residues. The V end lost 5 bases, the J end lost 7 bases, and 17 bases lay between the germline ends. Written as DNA, the CDR3 is TGTGCCAGCAGCGGGGACACTACCTCCCTTGGCTACACCTTC. Residues: CASSGDTTSLGYTF.

The V and J genes are TRBV5-1 and TRBJ2-1, with TRBD2 matching 8 bases. The J segment lost 7 bases and the V segment lost 6 bases, leaving 9 bases of the junction unmatched. The CDR3 spans 14 residues. From germline, CDR1 is SGHRS and CDR2 YFSETQ. The CDR3 protein is CASTSGGTLNEQFF. As DNA, the CDR3 is TGCGCCAGCACCAGCGGGGGCACACTTAATGAGCAGTTCTTC.

In regard to this clone: The identical CDR3 is also encoded by other nucleotide sequences in the sample. The chain has TRBV18 and TRBJ1-2, with 10 nucleotides matching TRBD1. Unmatched junction bases numbered 0, after V lost 3 bases and J lost 2 bases. The CDR3 runs to 14 residues. The germline V gene encodes CDR1 KGHSH and CDR2 LQKENI. The CDR3 bases are TGTGCCAGCTCACCGGGACAGGGGAACTATGGCTACACCTTC. The encoded protein is CASSPGQGNYGYTF.

The V and J genes are TRBV23-1 and TRBJ1-3; no reliable D call. TRBV23-1 is an ORF, and what it does is uncertain. The CDR3 totals 15 residues. V was pared by 0 bases and J by 0 bases, with 6 bases between. CDR3 sequence: CASSQSTYSGNTIYF. The CDR3 DNA is TGCGCCAGCAGTCAATCAACCTACTCTGGAAACACCATATATTTT.

The rearrangement joins TRBV18 to TRBJ2-3, with 9 bases aligning to TRBD1. From germline, CDR1 is KGHSH and CDR2 LQKENI. With 2 bases clipped from V and 2 bases from J, the junction kept 5 bases outside the gene matches. The CDR3 consists of 16 residues. CDR3 residues: CASSPSGTGLTDTQYF. The CDR3 region has the DNA TGTGCCAGCTCACCATCCGGGACAGGGCTCACAGATACGCAGTATTTT.

V usage is TRBV28 and J usage is TRBJ2-3, with a possible D match to TRBD1 (6 bases). Trimming left V 6 bases short and J 4 bases short, with 8 bases between. CDR3 length equals 12 residues. From germline, CDR1 is MDHEN and CDR2 SYDVKM. As DNA, the CDR3 is TGTGCCAGCAGAGCAGGGGCAGATACGCAGTATTTT. Amino acid sequence: CASRAGADTQYF.

The CDR3 loop reads CASRGTQGAQGYTF. The CDR3 bases are TGTGCCAGCAGAGGGACACAGGGGGCTCAGGGCTACACCTTC. The chain links TRBV3-1 (or the pseudogene TRBV3-2) to TRBJ1-2; 9 nucleotides line up with TRBD1. V dropped 6 bases and J dropped 8; count of bases not matched to a gene: 10. This CDR3 region has 14 residues. In germline, CDR1 is LGHDT, CDR2 YNNKEL (reference sequence).

J is TRBJ2-2 and V is TRBV7-2, with TRBD2 identical over 12 bases. V trimming: 3 bases; J trimming: 6 bases; junction bases outside the gene matches: 14. CDR1 SGHTA and CDR2 FQGNSA come from the germline V gene. This CDR3 has 19 amino acids. CDR3 amino acids: CASSFRPASGGVRPGELFF. CDR3 DNA: TGTGCCAGCAGCTTTCGCCCGGCTAGCGGGGGGGTTCGGCCCGGGGAGCTGTTTTTT.

The chain employs TRBV7-8 and TRBJ2-7; the D gene is possibly TRBD1 (6 bases). The CDR3 is made up of 15 amino acids. V dropped 5 bases and J dropped 4 bases, with 18 bases sitting between them. From germline, CDR1 is SGHVS and CDR2 FQNEAQ. CDR3 bases: TGTGCCAGCAGCCTAACCTTTGGCAGGGGTTACGAGCAGTACTTC. It encodes CASSLTFGRGYEQYF.

The chain uses TRBV11-2 and TRBJ2-4; a possible D gene is TRBD2 (7 bases). Trimming removed 2 bases from V and 0 bases from J, with 14 bases in between. The CDR3 extends over 17 amino acids. CDR1 and CDR2 from the germline V gene are SGHAT and FQNNGV. CDR3 nucleotides: TGTGCCAGCAGCTTAAAGGGGGGGGACATAGCCAAAAACATTCAGTACTTC. Translated: CASSLKGGDIAKNIQYF. The variable domain in full, with the rest retrieved from reference TRBV11-2 and TRBJ2-4, is EAGVAQSPRYKIIEKRQSVAFWCNPISGHATLYWYQQILGQGPKLLIQFQNNGVVDDSQLPKDRFSAERLKGVDSTLKIQPAKLEDSAVYLCASSLKGGDIAKNIQYFGAGTRLSVL.

The rearrangement links TRBV5-1 to TRBJ2-7; 7 bases are shared with TRBD1. V lost 5 bases to trimming and J lost 3 bases; unmatched junction nucleotides: 5. The CDR3 is made up of 13 amino acids. Germline V lookup: CDR1 SGHRS, CDR2 YFSETQ. The CDR3 DNA is TGCGCCAGCAGTCTGACAGGGAACTACGAGCAGTACTTC. This encodes CASSLTGNYEQYF.

Here the CDR3 DNA reads TGTGCCAGCAGTTTCAGGGCGGGGATGAACACTGAAGCTTTCTTT. Encoded protein: CASSFRAGMNTEAFF. The rearrangement joins TRBV7-9 to TRBJ1-1; D may be TRBD1 (5 bases). The ends were cut back, 6 bases at V and 0 bases at J, with 14 bases in the middle. The CDR3 is 15 residues long. The germline CDR1 and CDR2 sequences are SEHNR and FQNEAQ (reference sequence).

The chain couples TRBV5-4 to TRBJ1-6; D is possibly TRBD1 (5 bases). Germline V lookup: CDR1 SGHNT, CDR2 YYREEE (reference sequence). The CDR3 is 14 residues long. V gave up 0 bases and J gave up 7 bases, with 8 bases separating them. The CDR3 DNA sequence: TGTGCCAGCAGCTTGGGACAGTCAAATTCACCCCTCCACTTT. Residues: CASSLGQSNSPLHF.

The gene calls are TRBV5-1 and TRBJ2-5; D gene uncertain. Trimming pared 8 bases from V and 4 bases from J, leaving 15 bases between. The germline gives CDR1 SGHRS, CDR2 YFSETQ. CDR3 length: 13 amino acids. CDR3 sequence (DNA): TGCGCCAGTACTTCCGGGTCTGTAGAGACCCAGTACTTC. This sequence encodes CASTSGSVETQYF.

The chain combines TRBV10-3 with TRBJ2-3; D possibly corresponds to TRBD1 (6 bases). The length of the CDR3 is 15 residues. Per the germline V gene, CDR1 is ENHRY and CDR2 is SYGVKD. The V gene lost 3 bases and the J gene lost 0 bases, with 10 bases spanning the gap. The CDR3, as DNA: TGTGCCATCAGTGACAGGGACACTAGCACAGATACGCAGTATTTT. Protein: CAISDRDTSTDTQYF.

The chain carries TRBV25-1 and TRBJ1-1; D uncertain. Trimming removed 4 bases from V and 1 base from J, with 7 bases in between. The CDR3 runs 13 residues. Germline V gene data show CDR1 as MGHDK and CDR2 as SYGVNS. CDR3 protein: CASSVTENTEAFF. The CDR3 nucleotides are TGTGCCAGCAGTGTAACAGAGAACACTGAAGCTTTCTTT.

The chain couples TRBV7-9 to TRBJ2-1, with 9 nucleotides matching TRBD2. CDR3 length: 16 amino acids. Germline CDR1 reads SEHNR; CDR2 reads FQNEAQ (reference sequence). The trim removed 5 bases at V and 0 bases at J, leaving 5 bases unmatched. The CDR3 DNA follows: TGTGCCAGCAGCCCCTATAGCGGGAGCTCCTACAATGAGCAGTTCTTC. Protein product: CASSPYSGSSYNEQFF.

This chain joins TRBV7-2 and TRBJ2-2; a possible D gene is TRBD1 (6 bases). Trimming left V 5 bases short and J 2 bases short, with 15 bases between. The CDR3 runs to 16 residues. The germline CDR1 and CDR2 sequences are SGHTA and FQGNSA. CDR3 coding DNA: TGTGCCAGCAGCATACCGGGACAAGCCAACACCGGGGAGCTGTTTTTT. It translates to CASSIPGQANTGELFF. The full variable domain, completed using reference TRBV7-2 and TRBJ2-2, is GAGVSQSPSNKVTEKGKDVELRCDPISGHTALYWYRQSLGQGLEFLIYFQGNSAPDKSGLPSDRFSAERTGGSVSTLTIQRTQQEDSAVYLCASSIPGQANTGELFFGEGSRLTVL.

The chain couples TRBV27 to TRBJ2-1; TRBD2 aligns across 9 bases. Per germline, CDR1 MNHEY and CDR2 SMNVEV (reference sequence). This CDR3 has 13 residues. Germline trimming cut 0 bases from V and 14 bases from J; bases unmatched to any gene: 5. Written as DNA, the CDR3 is TGTGCCAGCAGTTTATCGCGGGAGGGCCCGGAGTTCTTC. It specifies CASSLSREGPEFF.

The chain links TRBV7-2 to TRBJ2-5, with 7 bases aligning to TRBD1. The length of the CDR3 is 17 residues. V dropped 5 bases and J dropped 5; count of bases not matched to a gene: 17. The germline V gene has CDR1 SGHTA and CDR2 FQGNSA. CDR3 protein: CASSVSPGQSSWETQYF. Written as DNA, the CDR3 is TGTGCCAGCAGCGTCTCCCCGGGACAGTCAAGCTGGGAGACCCAGTACTTC.

This chain joins TRBV19 and TRBJ2-7; TRBD2 matches at 14 bases. Trimming at V came to 6 bases and at J to 6 bases, leaving 10 bases not matched to a gene. Per germline, CDR1 LNHDA and CDR2 SQIVND (reference sequence). There are 16 residues in the CDR3. CDR3 nucleotide sequence: TGTGCCAGTAGCAGCCTGGGGACTAGCGGGAGTTTCGAGCAGTACTTC. Translation: CASSSLGTSGSFEQYF.

This rearrangement joins TRBV12-2 to TRBJ1-1; TRBD1, as called in the table, went unchecked against the DNA. TRBV12-2 is annotated as a pseudogene. The CDR3 extends over 15 amino acids. The CDR3 sequence: CASRSEGAPNTEAFF. Here the CDR3 DNA reads TGTGCAAGTCGCTCCGAGGGGGCCCCGAACACTGAAGCTTTCTTT.

The J gene is TRBJ1-1, the V gene TRBV27; TRBD1 is a possible D gene (5 bases). From germline, CDR1 is MNHEY and CDR2 SMNVEV (reference sequence). This CDR3 has 15 amino acids. Trimming removed 5 bases from V and 5 bases from J, with 18 bases in between. The CDR3 DNA reads as TGTGCCAGCAGTCCCCTTGGGGGGGTCGATACTGAAGCTTTCTTT. Translated: CASSPLGGVDTEAFF.